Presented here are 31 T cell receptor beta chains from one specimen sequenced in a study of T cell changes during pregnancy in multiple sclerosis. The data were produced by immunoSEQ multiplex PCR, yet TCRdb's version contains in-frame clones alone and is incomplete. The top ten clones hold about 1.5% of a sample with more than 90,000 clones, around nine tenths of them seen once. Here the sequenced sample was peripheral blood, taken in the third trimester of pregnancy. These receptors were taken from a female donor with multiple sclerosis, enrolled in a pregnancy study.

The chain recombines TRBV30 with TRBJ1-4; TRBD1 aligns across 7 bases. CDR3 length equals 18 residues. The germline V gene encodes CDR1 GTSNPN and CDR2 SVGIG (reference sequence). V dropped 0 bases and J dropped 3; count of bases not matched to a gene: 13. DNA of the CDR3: TGTGCCTGGAGTGTACCAGCAGGGGGAATATCAGCTAATGAAAAACTGTTTTTT. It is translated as CAWSVPAGGISANEKLFF.

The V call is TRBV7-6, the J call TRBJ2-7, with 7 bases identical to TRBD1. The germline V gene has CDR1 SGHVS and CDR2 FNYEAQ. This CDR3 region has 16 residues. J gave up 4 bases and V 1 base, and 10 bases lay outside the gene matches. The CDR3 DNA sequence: TGTGCCAGCAGCTTAGGTCACAGGGGCCTTAGGTACGAGCAGTACTTC. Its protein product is CASSLGHRGLRYEQYF.

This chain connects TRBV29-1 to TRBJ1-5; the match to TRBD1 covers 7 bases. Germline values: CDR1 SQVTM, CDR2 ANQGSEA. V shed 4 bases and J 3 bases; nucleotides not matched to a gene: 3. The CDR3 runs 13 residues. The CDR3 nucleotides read TGCAGCGTTGCAGGGGGGATCAATCAGCCCCAGCATTTT. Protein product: CSVAGGINQPQHF.

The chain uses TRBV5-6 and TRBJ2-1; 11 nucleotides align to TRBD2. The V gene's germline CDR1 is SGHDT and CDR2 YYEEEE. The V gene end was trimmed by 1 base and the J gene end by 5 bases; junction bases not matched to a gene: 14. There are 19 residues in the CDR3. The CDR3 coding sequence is TGTGCCAGCAGCTTGCGTGGGACTAGCGGTCATCCTGGGAACAATGAGCAGTTCTTC. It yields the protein CASSLRGTSGHPGNNEQFF. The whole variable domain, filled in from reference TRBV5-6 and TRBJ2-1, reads DAGVTQSPTHLIKTRGQQVTLRCSPKSGHDTVSWYQQALGQGPQFIFQYYEEEERQRGNFPDRFSGHQFPNYSSELNVNALLLGDSALYLCASSLRGTSGHPGNNEQFFGPGTRLTVL.

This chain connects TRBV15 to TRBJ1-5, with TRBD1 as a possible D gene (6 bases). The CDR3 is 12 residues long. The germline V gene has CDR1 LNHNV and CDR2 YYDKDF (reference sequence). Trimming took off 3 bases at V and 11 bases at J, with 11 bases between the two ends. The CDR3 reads CATSSFRTAQHF. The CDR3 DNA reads TGTGCCACCAGCAGCTTTAGGACAGCCCAGCATTTT. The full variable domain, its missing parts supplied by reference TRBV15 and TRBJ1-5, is DAMVIQNPRYQVTQFGKPVTLSCSQTLNHNVMYWYQQKSSQAPKLLFHYYDKDFNNEADTPDNFQSRRPNTSFCFLDIRSPGLGDTAMYLCATSSFRTAQHFGDGTRLSIL.

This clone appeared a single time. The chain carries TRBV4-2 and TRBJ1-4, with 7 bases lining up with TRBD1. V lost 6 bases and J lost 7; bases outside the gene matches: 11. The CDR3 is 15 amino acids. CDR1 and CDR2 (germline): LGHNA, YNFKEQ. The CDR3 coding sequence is TGTGCCAGCAGTTTGACGACAGGGATGGGTGAAAAACTGTTTTTT. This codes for CASSLTTGMGEKLFF.

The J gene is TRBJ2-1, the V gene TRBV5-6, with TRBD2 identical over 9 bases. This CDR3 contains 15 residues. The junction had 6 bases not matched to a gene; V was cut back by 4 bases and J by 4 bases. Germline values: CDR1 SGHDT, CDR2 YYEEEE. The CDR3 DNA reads TGTGCCAGCAGCCGGAGACTAGCGGATTACAATGAGCAGTTCTTC. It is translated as CASSRRLADYNEQFF.

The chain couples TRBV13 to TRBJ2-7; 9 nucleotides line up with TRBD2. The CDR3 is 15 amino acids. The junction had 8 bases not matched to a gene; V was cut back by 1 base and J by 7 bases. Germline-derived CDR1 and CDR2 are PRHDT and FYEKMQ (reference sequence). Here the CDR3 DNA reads TGTGCCAGCAGCTTAGATGTTAGCGGGGGACTAGAGCAGTACTTC. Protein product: CASSLDVSGGLEQYF.

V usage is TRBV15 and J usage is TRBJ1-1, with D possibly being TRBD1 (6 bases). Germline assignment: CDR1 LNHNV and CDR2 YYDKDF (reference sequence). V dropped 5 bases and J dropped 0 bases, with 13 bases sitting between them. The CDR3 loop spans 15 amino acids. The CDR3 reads CATSSYRVVNTEAFF. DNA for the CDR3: TGTGCCACCAGCTCGTACAGGGTGGTGAACACTGAAGCTTTCTTT.

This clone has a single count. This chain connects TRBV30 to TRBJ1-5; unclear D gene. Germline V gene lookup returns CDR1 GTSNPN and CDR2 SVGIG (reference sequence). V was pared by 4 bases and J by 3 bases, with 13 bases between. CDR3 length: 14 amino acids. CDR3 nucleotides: TGTGCCTGGAACTCTGGGAGGCACAATCAGCCCCAGCATTTT. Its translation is CAWNSGRHNQPQHF.

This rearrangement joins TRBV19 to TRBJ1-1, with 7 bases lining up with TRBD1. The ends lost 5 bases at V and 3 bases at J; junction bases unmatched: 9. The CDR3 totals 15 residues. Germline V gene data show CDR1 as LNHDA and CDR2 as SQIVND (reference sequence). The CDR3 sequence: CASSPLRGIDTEAFF. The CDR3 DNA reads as TGTGCCAGTAGTCCACTCAGGGGGATCGACACTGAAGCTTTCTTT.

The CDR3 is CASSIGAGYTF. CDR3 nucleotides: TGTGCCAGTAGTATAGGGGCCGGCTACACCTTC. The V gene is TRBV19, the J gene TRBJ1-2; D is ambiguous. The germline V gene encodes CDR1 LNHDA and CDR2 SQIVND (reference sequence). The CDR3 loop spans 11 amino acids. The V end lost 1 base, the J end lost 8 bases, and 5 bases lay between the germline ends.

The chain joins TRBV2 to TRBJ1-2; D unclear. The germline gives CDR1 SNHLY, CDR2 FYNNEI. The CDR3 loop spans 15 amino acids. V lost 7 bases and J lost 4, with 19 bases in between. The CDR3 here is CASTRVGEAGYGYTF. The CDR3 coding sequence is TGTGCCAGCACAAGAGTCGGAGAGGCGGGCTATGGCTACACCTTC.

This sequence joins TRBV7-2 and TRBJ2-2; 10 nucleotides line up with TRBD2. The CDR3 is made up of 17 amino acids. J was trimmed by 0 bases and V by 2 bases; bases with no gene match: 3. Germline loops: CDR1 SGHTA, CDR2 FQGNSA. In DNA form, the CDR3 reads TGTGCCAGCAGCTTAAGAGCGGGGGGGGCGAACACCGGGGAGCTGTTTTTT. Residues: CASSLRAGGANTGELFF.

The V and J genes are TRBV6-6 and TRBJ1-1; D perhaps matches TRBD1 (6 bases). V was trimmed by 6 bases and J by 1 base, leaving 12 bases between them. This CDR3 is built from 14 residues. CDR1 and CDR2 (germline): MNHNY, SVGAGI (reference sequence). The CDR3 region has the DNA TGTGCCAGCAGGCACGGACAGACGAACACTGAAGCTTTCTTT. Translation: CASRHGQTNTEAFF.

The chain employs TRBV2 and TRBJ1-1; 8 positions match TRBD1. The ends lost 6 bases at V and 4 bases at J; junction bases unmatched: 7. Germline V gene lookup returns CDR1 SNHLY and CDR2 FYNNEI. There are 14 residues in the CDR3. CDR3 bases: TGTGCCAGCAGAGGGGGACAGGTTAGCACTGAAGCTTTCTTT. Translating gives CASRGGQVSTEAFF.

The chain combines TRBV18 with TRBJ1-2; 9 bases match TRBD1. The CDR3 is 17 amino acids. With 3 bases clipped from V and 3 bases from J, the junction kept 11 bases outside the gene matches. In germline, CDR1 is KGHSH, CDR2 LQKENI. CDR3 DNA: TGTGCCAGCTCACCCCTTGCCGGGACAGGGAATCACTATGGCTACACCTTC. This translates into CASSPLAGTGNHYGYTF.

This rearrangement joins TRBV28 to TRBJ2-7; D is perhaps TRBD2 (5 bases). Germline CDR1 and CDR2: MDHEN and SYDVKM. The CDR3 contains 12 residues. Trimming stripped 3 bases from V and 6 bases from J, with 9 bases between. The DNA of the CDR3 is TGTGCCAGCAGTTTTCGTGGGAGCGAGCAGTACTTC. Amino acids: CASSFRGSEQYF. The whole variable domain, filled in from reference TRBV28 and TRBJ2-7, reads DVKVTQSSRYLVKRTGEKVFLECVQDMDHENMFWYRQDPGLGLRLIYFSYDVKMKEKGDIPEGYSVSREKKERFSLILESASTNQTSMYLCASSFRGSEQYFGPGTRLTVT.

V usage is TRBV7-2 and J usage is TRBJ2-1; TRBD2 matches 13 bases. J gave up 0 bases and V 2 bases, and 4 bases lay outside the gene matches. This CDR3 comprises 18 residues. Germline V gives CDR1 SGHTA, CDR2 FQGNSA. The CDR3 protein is CASSLRWTSGSSYNEQFF. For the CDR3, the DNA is TGTGCCAGCAGCTTACGATGGACTAGCGGGAGCTCCTACAATGAGCAGTTCTTC.

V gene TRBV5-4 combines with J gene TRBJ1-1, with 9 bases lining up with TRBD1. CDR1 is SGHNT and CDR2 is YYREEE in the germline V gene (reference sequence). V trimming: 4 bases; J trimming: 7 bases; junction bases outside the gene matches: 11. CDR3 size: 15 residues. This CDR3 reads CASSAHRGRGLEAFF. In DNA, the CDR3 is TGTGCCAGCAGCGCACACAGGGGGCGAGGACTTGAAGCTTTCTTT.

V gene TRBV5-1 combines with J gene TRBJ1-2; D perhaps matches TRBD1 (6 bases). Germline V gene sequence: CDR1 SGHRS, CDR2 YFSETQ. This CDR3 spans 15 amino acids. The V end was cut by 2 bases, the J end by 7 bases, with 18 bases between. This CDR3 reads CASSFEYPQGSGYTF. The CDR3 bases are TGCGCCAGCAGCTTTGAGTACCCGCAGGGGAGTGGCTACACCTTC.

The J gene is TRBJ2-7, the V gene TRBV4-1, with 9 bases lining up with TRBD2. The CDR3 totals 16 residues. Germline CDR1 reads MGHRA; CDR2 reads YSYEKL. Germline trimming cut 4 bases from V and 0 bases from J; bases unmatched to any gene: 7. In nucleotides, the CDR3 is TGCGCCAGCAGCCGACCCAGCGGGAGGAGCTCCTACGAGCAGTACTTC. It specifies CASSRPSGRSSYEQYF.

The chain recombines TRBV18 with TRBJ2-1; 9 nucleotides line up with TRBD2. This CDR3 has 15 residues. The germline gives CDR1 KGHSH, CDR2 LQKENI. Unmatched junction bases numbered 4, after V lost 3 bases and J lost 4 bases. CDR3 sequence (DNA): TGTGCCAGCTCACCGGGACTAGCAAGTTACAATGAGCAGTTCTTC. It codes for CASSPGLASYNEQFF.

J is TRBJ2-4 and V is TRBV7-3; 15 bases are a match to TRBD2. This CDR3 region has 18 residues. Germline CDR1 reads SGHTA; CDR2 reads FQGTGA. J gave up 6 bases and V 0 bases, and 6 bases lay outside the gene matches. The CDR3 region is CASSLTPGLAGGGNIQYF. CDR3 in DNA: TGTGCCAGCAGCTTAACCCCGGGACTAGCGGGAGGCGGAAACATTCAGTACTTC.

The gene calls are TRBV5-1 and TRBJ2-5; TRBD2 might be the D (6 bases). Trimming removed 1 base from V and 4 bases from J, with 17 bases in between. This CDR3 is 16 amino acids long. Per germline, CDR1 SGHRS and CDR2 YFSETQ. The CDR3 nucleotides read TGCGCCAGCAGCTTGAACTTTCCTCAGGGAGGAGAGACCCAGTACTTC. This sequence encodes CASSLNFPQGGETQYF.

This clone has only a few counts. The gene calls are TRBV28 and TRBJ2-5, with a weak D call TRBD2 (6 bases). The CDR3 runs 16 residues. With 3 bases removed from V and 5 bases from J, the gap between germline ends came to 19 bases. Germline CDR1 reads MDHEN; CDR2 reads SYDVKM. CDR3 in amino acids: CASSFNPAEGGETQYF. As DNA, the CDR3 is TGTGCCAGCAGTTTTAATCCGGCGGAGGGTGGGGAGACCCAGTACTTC.

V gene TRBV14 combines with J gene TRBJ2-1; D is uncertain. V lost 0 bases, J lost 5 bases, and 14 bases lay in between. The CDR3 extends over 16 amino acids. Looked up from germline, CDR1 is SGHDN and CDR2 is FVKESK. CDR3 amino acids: CASSQEGVSGHNEQFF. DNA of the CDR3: TGTGCCAGCAGCCAAGAAGGAGTTTCTGGTCACAATGAGCAGTTCTTC.

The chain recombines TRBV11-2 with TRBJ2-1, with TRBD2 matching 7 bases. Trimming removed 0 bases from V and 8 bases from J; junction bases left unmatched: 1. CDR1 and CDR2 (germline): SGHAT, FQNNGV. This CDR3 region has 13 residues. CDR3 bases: TGTGCCAGCAGCTTAGATCGGGGGGATGAGCAGTTCTTC. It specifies CASSLDRGDEQFF.

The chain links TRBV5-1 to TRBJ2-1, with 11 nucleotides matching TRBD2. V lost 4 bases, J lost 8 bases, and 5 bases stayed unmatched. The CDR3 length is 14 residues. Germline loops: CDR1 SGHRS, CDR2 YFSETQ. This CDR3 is CASSAGTSGDEQFF. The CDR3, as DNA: TGCGCCAGCAGCGCCGGGACTAGCGGCGATGAGCAGTTCTTC.

CDR3 in amino acids: CASSLGRQETQYF. The CDR3 nucleotides read TGTGCCAGCAGCTTAGGCAGGCAAGAGACCCAGTACTTC. The chain recombines TRBV7-8 with TRBJ2-5; unclear D gene. CDR3 length equals 13 residues. V shed 1 base and J shed 2 bases, with 5 bases lying between them. The germline gives CDR1 SGHVS, CDR2 FQNEAQ.

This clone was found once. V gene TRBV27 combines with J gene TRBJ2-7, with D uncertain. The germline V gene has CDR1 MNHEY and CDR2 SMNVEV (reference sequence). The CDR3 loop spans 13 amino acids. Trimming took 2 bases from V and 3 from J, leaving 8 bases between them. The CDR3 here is CASSLSISYEQYF. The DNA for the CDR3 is TGTGCCAGCAGTTTAAGTATCAGCTACGAGCAGTACTTC.